The clone carrying this TCR beta chain occurred a few times. What it recognizes is unknown. The CDR3 covers 15 residues. V lost 4 bases, J lost 5 bases, and 21 bases lay in between. Germline V gene data show CDR1 as SQVTM and CDR2 as ANQGSEA. In building TCR beta libraries, iRepertoire HTBI primers were used together with Arm-PCR of CDR3 regions. TCRdb fed the multiplex PCR reads into MiXCR, producing one record per CDR3 protein. The top ten hold just over 55% of the sample, which has 310,000 or so distinct CDR3 sequences, 22% seen once. This sample is part of a study of regulatory T cells in long-lasting Graves disease. Findings of the study overall: Persistent cases of Graves' showed reduced TCR diversity relative to newly diagnosed patients. Analyses excluded thyroid tissue, covering peripheral blood alone.

Time point reported: persistent/refractory GD, antithyroid drugs over 5 years with positive TRAb. Making the TCR library involved RNA that had been extracted from PBMCs. The sequence came from a female donor with Graves disease. This chain connects TRBV29-1 to TRBJ2-7; D possibly corresponds to TRBD1 (5 bases). The sample in question was peripheral blood mononuclear cells (PBMCs), obtained when the disease was refractory, from a patient treated with antithyroid drugs. CDR3 protein: CSVGGPRAYLNEQYF. The DNA of the CDR3 is TGCAGCGTTGGAGGTCCCAGGGCATACCTCAACGAGCAGTACTTC.